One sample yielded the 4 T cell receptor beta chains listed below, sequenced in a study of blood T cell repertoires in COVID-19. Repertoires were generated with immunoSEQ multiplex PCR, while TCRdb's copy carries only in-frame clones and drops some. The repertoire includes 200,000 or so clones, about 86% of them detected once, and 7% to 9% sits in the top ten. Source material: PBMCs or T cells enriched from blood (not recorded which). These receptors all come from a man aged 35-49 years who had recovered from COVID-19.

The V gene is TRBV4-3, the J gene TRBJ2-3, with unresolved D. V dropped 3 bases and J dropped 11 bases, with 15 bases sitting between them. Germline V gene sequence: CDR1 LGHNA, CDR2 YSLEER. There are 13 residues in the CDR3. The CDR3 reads CASSQARQSWQYF. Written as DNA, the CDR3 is TGCGCCAGCAGCCAGGCAAGACAATCGTGGCAGTATTTT.

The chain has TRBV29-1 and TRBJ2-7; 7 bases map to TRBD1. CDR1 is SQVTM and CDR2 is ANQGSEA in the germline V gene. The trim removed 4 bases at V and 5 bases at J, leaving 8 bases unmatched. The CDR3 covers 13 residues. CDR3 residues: CSVARDRTNEQYF. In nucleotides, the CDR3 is TGCAGCGTTGCCCGGGACAGAACCAACGAGCAGTACTTC.

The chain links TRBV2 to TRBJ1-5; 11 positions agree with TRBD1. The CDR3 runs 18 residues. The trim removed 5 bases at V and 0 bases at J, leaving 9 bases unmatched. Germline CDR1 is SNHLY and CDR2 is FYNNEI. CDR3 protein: CASSPRTGGVDSNQPQHF. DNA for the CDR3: TGTGCCAGCAGTCCTCGGACAGGGGGCGTCGATAGCAATCAGCCCCAGCATTTT.

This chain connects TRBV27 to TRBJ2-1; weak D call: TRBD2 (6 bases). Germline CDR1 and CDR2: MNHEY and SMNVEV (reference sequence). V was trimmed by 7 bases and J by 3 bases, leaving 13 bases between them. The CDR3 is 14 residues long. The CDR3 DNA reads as TGTGCCAGCATCTGGACTACCCACTACAATGAGCAGTTCTTC. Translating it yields CASIWTTHYNEQFF.